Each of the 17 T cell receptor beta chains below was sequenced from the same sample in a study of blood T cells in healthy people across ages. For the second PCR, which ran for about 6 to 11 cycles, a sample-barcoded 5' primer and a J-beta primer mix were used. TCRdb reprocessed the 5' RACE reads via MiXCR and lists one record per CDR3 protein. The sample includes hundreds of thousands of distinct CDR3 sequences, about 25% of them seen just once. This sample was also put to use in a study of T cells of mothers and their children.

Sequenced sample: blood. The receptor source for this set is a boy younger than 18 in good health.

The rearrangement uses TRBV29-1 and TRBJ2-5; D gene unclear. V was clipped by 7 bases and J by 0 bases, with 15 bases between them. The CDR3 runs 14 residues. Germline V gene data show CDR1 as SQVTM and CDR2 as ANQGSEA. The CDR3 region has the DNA TGCAGCGCCCGAAGGTTGCTAGACCAAGAGACCCAGTACTTC. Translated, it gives CSARRLLDQETQYF.

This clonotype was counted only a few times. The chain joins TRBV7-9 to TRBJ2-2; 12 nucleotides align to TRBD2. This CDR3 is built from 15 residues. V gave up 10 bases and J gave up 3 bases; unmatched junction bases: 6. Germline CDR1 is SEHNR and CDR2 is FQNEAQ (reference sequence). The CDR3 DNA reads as TGTGCCACTTCGACTAGCGGGAGTCACACCGGGGAGCTGTTTTTT. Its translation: CATSTSGSHTGELFF.

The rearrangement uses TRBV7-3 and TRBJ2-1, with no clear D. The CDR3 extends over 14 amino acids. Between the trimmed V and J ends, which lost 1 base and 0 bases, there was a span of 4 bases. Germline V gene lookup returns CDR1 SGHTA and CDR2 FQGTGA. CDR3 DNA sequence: TGTGCCAGCAGCTTAAACCCCTCCTACAATGAGCAGTTCTTC. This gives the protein CASSLNPSYNEQFF.

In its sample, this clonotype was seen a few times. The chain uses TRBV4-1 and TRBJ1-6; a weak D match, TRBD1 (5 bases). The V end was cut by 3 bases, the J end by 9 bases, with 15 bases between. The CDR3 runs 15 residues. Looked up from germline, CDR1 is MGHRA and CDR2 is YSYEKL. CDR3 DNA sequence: TGCGCCAGCAGCCATGAATGGGACGGCCGTTCACCCCTCCACTTT. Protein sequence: CASSHEWDGRSPLHF.

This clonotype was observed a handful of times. CDR3 residues: CSVFLAGDPYEQYF. CDR3 sequence (DNA): TGCAGCGTCTTCCTAGCGGGGGACCCCTACGAGCAGTACTTC. The genes are TRBV29-1 and TRBJ2-1, with 10 bases matching TRBD2. The DNA end is more similar to TRBJ2-7, so the J call may be wrong. The CDR3 length is 14 residues. Germline V gene sequence: CDR1 SQVTM, CDR2 ANQGSEA.

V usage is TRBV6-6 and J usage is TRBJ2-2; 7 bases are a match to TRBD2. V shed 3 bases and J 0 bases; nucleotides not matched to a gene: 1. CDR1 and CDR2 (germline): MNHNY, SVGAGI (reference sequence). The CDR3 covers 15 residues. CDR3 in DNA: TGTGCCAGCAGTTATGGACTAGCGAACACCGGGGAGCTGTTTTTT. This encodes CASSYGLANTGELFF.

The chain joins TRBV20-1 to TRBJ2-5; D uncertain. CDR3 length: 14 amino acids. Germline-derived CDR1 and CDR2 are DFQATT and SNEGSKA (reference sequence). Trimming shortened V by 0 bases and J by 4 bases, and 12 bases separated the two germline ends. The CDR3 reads CSARDHLGLETQYF. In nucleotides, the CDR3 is TGCAGTGCTAGAGATCATCTAGGGTTAGAGACCCAGTACTTC.

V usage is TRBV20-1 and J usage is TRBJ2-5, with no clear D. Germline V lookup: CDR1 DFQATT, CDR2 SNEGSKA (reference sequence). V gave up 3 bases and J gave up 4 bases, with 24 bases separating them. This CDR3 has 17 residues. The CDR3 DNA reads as TGCAGTGCTAGTCTGTCGGTAAACCCCGCGCTGGGAGAGACCCAGTACTTC. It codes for CSASLSVNPALGETQYF.

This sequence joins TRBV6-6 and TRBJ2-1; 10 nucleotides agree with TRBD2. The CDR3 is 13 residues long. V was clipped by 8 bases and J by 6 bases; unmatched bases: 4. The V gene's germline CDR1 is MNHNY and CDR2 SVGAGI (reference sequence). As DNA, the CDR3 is TGTGCCAGCGAAGCGGGAGGGCCCAATGAGCAGTTCTTC. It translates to CASEAGGPNEQFF.

The CDR3 loop is CASSPTRTYNEQFF. CDR3 in DNA: TGTGCCAGCAGTCCCACTAGAACCTACAATGAGCAGTTCTTC. The rearrangement joins TRBV12-3 or TRBV12-4 to TRBJ2-1; a possible D gene is TRBD2 (5 bases). The CDR3 consists of 14 residues. The V end was cut by 5 bases, the J end by 2 bases, with 10 bases between.

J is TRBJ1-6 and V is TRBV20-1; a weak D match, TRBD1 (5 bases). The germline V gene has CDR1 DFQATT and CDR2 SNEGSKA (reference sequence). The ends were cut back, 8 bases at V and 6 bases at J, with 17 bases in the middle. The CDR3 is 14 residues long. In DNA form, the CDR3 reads TGCAGTATAGGGGTAGGACTGCTTAATTCACCCCTCCACTTT. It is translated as CSIGVGLLNSPLHF.

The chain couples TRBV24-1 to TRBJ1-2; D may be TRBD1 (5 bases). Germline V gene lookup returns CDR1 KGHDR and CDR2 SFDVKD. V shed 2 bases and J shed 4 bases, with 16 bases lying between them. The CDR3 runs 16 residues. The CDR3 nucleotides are TGTGCCACCAGTGATTCGGGGCGTTCCTCTGGCTATGGCTACACCTTC. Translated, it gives CATSDSGRSSGYGYTF.

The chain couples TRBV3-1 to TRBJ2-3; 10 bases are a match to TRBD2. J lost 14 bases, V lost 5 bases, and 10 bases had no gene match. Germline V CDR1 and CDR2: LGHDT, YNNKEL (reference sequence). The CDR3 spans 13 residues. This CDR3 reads CASSYGPAGGPYF. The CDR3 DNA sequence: TGTGCCAGCAGCTACGGACCAGCGGGGGGGCCGTATTTT.

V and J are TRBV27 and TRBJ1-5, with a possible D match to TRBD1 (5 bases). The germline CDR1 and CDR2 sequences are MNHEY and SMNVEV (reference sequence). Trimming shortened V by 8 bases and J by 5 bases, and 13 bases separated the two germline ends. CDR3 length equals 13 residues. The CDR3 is CASSIAGDQPQHF. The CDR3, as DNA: TGTGCCAGCTCAATCGCGGGGGATCAGCCCCAGCATTTT.

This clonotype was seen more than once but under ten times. Written as DNA, the CDR3 is TGTGCCAGCAGTTTTCCAGCGGGGGGGCTCACAGATACGCAGTATTTT. Protein product: CASSFPAGGLTDTQYF. The chain recombines TRBV28 with TRBJ2-3, with 10 nucleotides matching TRBD2. Germline assignment: CDR1 MDHEN and CDR2 SYDVKM. J was trimmed by 2 bases and V by 3 bases; bases with no gene match: 5. CDR3 length equals 16 residues.

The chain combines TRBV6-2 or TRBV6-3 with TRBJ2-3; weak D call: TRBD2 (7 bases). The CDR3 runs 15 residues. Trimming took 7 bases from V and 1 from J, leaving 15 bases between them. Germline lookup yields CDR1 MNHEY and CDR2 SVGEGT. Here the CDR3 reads CASTPRGARTDTQYF. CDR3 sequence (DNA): TGTGCCAGCACCCCACGGGGGGCTCGCACAGATACGCAGTATTTT.

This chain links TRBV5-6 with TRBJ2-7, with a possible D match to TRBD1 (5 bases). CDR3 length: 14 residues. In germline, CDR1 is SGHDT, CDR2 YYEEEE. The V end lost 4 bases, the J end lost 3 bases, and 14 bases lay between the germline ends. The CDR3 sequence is CASSETRQNYEQYF. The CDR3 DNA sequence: TGTGCCAGCAGCGAGACGAGACAGAACTACGAGCAGTACTTC. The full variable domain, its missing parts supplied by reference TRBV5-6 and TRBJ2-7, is DAGVTQSPTHLIKTRGQQVTLRCSPKSGHDTVSWYQQALGQGPQFIFQYYEEEERQRGNFPDRFSGHQFPNYSSELNVNALLLGDSALYLCASSETRQNYEQYFGPGTRLTVT.